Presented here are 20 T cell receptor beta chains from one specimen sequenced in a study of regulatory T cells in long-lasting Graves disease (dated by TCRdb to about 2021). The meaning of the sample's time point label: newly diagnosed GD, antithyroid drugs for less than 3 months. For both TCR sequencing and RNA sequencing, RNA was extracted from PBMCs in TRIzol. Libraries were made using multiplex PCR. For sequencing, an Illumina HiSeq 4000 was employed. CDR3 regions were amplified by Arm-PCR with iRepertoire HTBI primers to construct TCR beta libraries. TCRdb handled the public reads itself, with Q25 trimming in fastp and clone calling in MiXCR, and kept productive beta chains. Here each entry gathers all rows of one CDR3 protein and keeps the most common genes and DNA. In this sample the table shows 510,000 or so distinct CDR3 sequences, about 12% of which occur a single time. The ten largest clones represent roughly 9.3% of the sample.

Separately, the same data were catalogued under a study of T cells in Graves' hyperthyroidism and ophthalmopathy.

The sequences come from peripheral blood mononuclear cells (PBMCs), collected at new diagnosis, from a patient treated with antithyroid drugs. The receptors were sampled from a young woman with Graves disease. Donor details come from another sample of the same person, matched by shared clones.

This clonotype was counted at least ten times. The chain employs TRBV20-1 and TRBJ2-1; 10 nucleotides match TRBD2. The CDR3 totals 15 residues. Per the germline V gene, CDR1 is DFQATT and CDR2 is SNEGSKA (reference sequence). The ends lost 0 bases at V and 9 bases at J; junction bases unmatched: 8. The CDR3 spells CSARDQTSGQVEQFF. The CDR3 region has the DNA TGCAGTGCTAGAGATCAGACTAGCGGGCAGGTTGAGCAGTTCTTC.

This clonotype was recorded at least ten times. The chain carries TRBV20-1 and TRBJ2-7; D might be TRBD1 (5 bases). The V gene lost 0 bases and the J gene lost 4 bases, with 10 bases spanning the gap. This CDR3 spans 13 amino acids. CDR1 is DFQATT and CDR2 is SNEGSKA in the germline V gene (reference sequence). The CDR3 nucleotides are TGCAGTGCTAGAGATGCAGGGCTATACGAGCAGTACTTC. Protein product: CSARDAGLYEQYF.

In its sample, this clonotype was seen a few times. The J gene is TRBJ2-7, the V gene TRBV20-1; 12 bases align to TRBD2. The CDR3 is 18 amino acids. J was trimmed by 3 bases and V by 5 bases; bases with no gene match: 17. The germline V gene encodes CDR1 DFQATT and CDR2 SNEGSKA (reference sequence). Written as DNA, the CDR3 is TGCAGTGCTCCTAACCTAGCGGGAGGGTCGAAGTTGCACTACGAGCAGTACTTC. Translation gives CSAPNLAGGSKLHYEQYF.

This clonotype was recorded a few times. CDR3 sequence reads: CASSPRDTGTDTQYF. The CDR3, as DNA: TGTGCCAGCTCACCAAGGGACACCGGCACAGATACGCAGTATTTT. The chain links TRBV18 to TRBJ2-3; D possibly corresponds to TRBD1 (6 bases). Trimming took 2 bases from V and 1 from J, leaving 10 bases between them. This CDR3 comprises 15 residues. In germline, CDR1 is KGHSH, CDR2 LQKENI.

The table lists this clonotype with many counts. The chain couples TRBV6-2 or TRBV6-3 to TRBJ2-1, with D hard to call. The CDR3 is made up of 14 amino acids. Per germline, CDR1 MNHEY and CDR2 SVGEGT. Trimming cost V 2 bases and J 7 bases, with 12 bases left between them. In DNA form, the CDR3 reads TGTGCCAGCAGTTACGACGACCTCGAAAATGAGCAGTTCTTC. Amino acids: CASSYDDLENEQFF.

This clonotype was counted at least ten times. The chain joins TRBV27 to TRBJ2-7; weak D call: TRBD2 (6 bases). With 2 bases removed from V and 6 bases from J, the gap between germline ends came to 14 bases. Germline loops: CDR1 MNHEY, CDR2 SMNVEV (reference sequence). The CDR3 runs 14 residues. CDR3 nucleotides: TGTGCCAGCAGTTTACTTGCTAGCGCTGGCGAGCAGTACTTC. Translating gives CASSLLASAGEQYF.

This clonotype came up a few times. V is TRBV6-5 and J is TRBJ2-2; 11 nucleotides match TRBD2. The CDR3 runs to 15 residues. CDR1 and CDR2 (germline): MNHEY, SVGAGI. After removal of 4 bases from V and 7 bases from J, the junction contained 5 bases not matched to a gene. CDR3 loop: CASSSLAGEIGELFF. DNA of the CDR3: TGTGCCAGCAGTTCACTAGCGGGAGAAATCGGGGAGCTGTTTTTT.

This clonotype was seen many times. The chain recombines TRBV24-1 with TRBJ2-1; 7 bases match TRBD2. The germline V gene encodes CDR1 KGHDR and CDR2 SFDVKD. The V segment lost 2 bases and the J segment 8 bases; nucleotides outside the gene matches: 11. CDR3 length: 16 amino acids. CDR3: CATSDSPTGRPDEQFF. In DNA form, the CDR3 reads TGTGCCACCAGTGATTCCCCCACCGGGAGGCCTGATGAGCAGTTCTTC.

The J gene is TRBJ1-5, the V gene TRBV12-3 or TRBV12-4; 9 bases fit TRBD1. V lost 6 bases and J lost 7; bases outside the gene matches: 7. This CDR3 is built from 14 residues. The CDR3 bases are TGTGCCAGCAGGAACAGGGGGCGCGGGCAGCCCCAGCATTTT. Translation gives CASRNRGRGQPQHF.

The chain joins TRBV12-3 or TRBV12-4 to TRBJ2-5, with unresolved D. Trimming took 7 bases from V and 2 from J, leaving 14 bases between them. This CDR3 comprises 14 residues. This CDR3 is CASTIGRFQETQYF. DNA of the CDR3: TGTGCCAGCACCATAGGGCGGTTTCAAGAGACCCAGTACTTC.

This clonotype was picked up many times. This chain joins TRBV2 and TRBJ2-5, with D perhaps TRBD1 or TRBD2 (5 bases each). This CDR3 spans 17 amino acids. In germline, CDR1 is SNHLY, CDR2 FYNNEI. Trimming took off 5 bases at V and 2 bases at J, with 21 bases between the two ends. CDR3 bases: TGTGCCAGCAGTAGCTTGCCCGGGACGTCCTCGCAAGAGACCCAGTACTTC. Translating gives CASSSLPGTSSQETQYF.

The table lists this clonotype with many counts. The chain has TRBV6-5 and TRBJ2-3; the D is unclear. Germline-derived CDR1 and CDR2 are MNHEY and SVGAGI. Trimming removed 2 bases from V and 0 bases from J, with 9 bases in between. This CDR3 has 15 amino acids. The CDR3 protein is CASSYGTTSTDTQYF. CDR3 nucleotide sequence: TGTGCCAGCAGTTACGGAACTACTAGCACAGATACGCAGTATTTT.

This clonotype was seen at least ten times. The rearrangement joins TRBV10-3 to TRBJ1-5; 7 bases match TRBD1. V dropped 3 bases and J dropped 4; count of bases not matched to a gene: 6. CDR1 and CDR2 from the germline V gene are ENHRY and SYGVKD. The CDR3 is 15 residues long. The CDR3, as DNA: TGTGCCATCAGTGATAGCCGGGACAGAAATCAGCCCCAGCATTTT. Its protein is CAISDSRDRNQPQHF.

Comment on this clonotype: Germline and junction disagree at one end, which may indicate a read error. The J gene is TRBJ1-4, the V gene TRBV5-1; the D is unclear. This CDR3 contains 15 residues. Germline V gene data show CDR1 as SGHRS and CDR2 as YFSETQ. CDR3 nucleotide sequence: TGTGCCAGCAGCTTAAGTTTCTCTATAGGTGAAAAACTGTTTTTT. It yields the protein CASSLSFSIGEKLFF.

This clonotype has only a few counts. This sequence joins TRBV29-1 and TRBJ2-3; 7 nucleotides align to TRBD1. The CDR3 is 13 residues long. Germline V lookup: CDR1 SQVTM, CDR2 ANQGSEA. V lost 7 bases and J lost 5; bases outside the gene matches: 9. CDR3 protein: CSGDLTGLDTQYF. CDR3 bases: TGCAGCGGTGACTTGACAGGGTTAGATACGCAGTATTTT.

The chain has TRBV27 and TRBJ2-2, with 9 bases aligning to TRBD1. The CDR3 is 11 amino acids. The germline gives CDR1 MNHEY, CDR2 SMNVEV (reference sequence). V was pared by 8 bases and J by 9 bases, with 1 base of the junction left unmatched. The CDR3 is CASHRGRELFF. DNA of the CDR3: TGTGCCAGCCACAGGGGGCGGGAGCTGTTTTTT.

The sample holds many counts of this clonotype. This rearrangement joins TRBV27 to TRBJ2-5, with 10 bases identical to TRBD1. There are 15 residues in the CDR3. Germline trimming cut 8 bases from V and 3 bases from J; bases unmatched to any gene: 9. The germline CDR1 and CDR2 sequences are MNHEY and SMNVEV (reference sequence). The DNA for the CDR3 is TGTGCCAGCGGTCGGGGACAGGGGCGGGAAGAGACCCAGTACTTC. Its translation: CASGRGQGREETQYF.

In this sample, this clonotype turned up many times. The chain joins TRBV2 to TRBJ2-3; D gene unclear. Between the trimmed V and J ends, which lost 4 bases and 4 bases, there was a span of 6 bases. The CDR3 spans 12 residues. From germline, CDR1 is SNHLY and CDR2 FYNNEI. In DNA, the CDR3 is TGTGCCAGCAGTGTGCTGGCAGATACGCAGTATTTT. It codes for CASSVLADTQYF.

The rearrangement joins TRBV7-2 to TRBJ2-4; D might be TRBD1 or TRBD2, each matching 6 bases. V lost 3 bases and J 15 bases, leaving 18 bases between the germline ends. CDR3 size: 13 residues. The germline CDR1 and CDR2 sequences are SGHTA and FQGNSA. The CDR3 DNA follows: TGTGCCAGCAGCTTCGGGGGCACAGACGGGTGGTACTTC. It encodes CASSFGGTDGWYF.

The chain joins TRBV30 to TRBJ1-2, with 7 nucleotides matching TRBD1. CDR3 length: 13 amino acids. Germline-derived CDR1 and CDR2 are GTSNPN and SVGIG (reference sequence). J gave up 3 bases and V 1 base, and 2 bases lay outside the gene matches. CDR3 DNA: TGTGCCTGGAGTGAGGGGGCAGACTATGGCTACACCTTC. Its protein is CAWSEGADYGYTF.